The 20 T cell receptor beta chains presented below share a single source sample, sequenced in a study of blood T cell repertoires in COVID-19. Clones were read by immunoSEQ multiplex PCR, and TCRdb kept only the in-frame ones, dropping some. The sample has 200,000 to 300,000 clones, around 89% seen once. Sequenced sample: peripheral blood. The receptors were sampled from a woman aged 35 to 49 with acute or convalescent COVID-19.

This chain links TRBV4-1 with TRBJ2-1; perhaps TRBD1 as D (5 bases). Trimming took 1 base from V and 10 from J, leaving 11 bases between them. Looked up from germline, CDR1 is MGHRA and CDR2 is YSYEKL. CDR3 length: 13 amino acids. The CDR3 sequence is CASSQGRQTEQFF. The CDR3 bases are TGCGCCAGCAGCCAAGGCCGACAGACGGAGCAGTTCTTC.

The DNA of the CDR3 is TGTGCCACCAGCAGAGTCAAACAGGGGATTCAGTACTTC. This sequence encodes CATSRVKQGIQYF. The J gene is TRBJ2-4, the V gene TRBV15, with 7 bases identical to TRBD1. Germline V gives CDR1 LNHNV, CDR2 YYDKDF (reference sequence). The CDR3 spans 13 residues. The ends lost 1 base at V and 10 bases at J; junction bases unmatched: 4.

The table lists this clone with a count of one. The chain combines TRBV2 with TRBJ1-2; 8 bases match TRBD1. Germline V gene sequence: CDR1 SNHLY, CDR2 FYNNEI. The CDR3 is made up of 14 amino acids. Trimming took 4 bases from V and 5 from J; bases not matched to a gene: 6. CDR3 bases: TGTGCCAGCAGTGGGACAGGGTCCTCGTATGGCTACACCTTC. Its translation is CASSGTGSSYGYTF.

This sequence joins TRBV5-8 and TRBJ1-3, with D possibly TRBD1 on 5 matching bases. The V and J ends lost 4 bases and 1 base respectively, with 15 bases between them. The CDR3 loop spans 16 amino acids. Germline V gives CDR1 SGHTS, CDR2 YDEGEE. CDR3 protein: CASSVPGLRSGNTIYF. CDR3 DNA: TGTGCCAGCAGCGTACCGGGACTGAGGTCTGGAAACACCATATATTTT.

The J gene is TRBJ1-2, the V gene TRBV28, with 7 bases aligning to TRBD1. Trimming at V came to 5 bases and at J to 8 bases, leaving 11 bases not matched to a gene. The germline V gene has CDR1 MDHEN and CDR2 SYDVKM. CDR3 length: 14 residues. CDR3 sequence: CASSGQVFLEGYTF. The CDR3 region has the DNA TGTGCCAGCAGTGGACAGGTCTTCCTTGAGGGCTACACCTTC.

The J gene is TRBJ2-1, the V gene TRBV5-6; 8 bases align to TRBD2. Germline V lookup: CDR1 SGHDT, CDR2 YYEEEE. The V gene end was trimmed by 1 base and the J gene end by 0 bases; junction bases not matched to a gene: 9. The CDR3 is 18 amino acids. CDR3 loop: CASSLRSGGYSSYNEQFF. Here the CDR3 DNA reads TGTGCCAGCAGCTTGAGGTCGGGGGGGTATAGCTCCTACAATGAGCAGTTCTTC.

This chain uses TRBV4-1 with TRBJ2-5; no clear D gene. This CDR3 contains 13 residues. CDR1 MGHRA and CDR2 YSYEKL come from the germline V gene. V lost 5 bases, J lost 2 bases, and 9 bases lay in between. CDR3 loop: CASSLGPQETQYF. The CDR3 DNA is TGCGCCAGCAGCTTGGGCCCTCAAGAGACCCAGTACTTC.

J is TRBJ1-2 and V is TRBV5-4; 10 bases line up with TRBD1. This CDR3 is 14 amino acids long. V trimming: 3 bases; J trimming: 5 bases; junction bases outside the gene matches: 4. Germline CDR1 and CDR2: SGHNT and YYREEE (reference sequence). CDR3 protein: CASSWDRGSYGYTF. The CDR3 region has the DNA TGTGCCAGCAGCTGGGACAGGGGATCTTATGGCTACACCTTC.

V and J are TRBV5-1 and TRBJ2-5, with D uncertain. CDR3 length: 14 amino acids. Trimming stripped 0 bases from V and 1 base from J, with 7 bases between. The germline V gene has CDR1 SGHRS and CDR2 YFSETQ. CDR3 coding DNA: TGCGCCAGCAGCTTGGGTGGCAGCCAAGAGACCCAGTACTTC. This sequence encodes CASSLGGSQETQYF. Variable domain in full (rest from reference TRBV5-1 and TRBJ2-5): KAGVTQTPRYLIKTRGQQVTLSCSPISGHRSVSWYQQTPGQGLQFLFEYFSETQRNKGNFPGRFSGRQFSNSRSEMNVSTLELGDSALYLCASSLGGSQETQYFGPGTRLLVL.

V gene TRBV11-2 combines with J gene TRBJ1-1; 8 nucleotides align to TRBD1. The ends lost 3 bases at V and 4 bases at J; junction bases unmatched: 7. Germline values: CDR1 SGHAT, CDR2 FQNNGV. CDR3 length: 15 residues. The CDR3 region has the DNA TGTGCCAGCAGCTTCCCCCAGGGGGCGGGCACTGAAGCTTTCTTT. Its translation: CASSFPQGAGTEAFF.

This clone has just one count. V is TRBV30 and J is TRBJ1-1, with no clear D. Trimming shortened V by 0 bases and J by 8 bases, and 7 bases separated the two germline ends. From germline, CDR1 is GTSNPN and CDR2 SVGIG (reference sequence). CDR3 length equals 11 residues. CDR3 in amino acids: CAWSVSQEAFF. In DNA form, the CDR3 reads TGTGCCTGGAGTGTAAGTCAGGAAGCTTTCTTT.

The chain has TRBV4-1 and TRBJ2-5; tentative D call: TRBD2 (6 bases). CDR3 length: 17 amino acids. Germline V lookup: CDR1 MGHRA, CDR2 YSYEKL. V shed 1 base and J shed 2 bases, with 17 bases lying between them. CDR3 bases: TGCGCCAGCAGCCAAGTTGGGAGGATGCGGGGACAAGAGACCCAGTACTTC. This codes for CASSQVGRMRGQETQYF.

The table lists this clone with a count of one. The chain uses TRBV2 and TRBJ2-5, with a weak D call TRBD2 (5 bases). The CDR3 is 14 residues long. CDR1 is SNHLY and CDR2 is FYNNEI in the germline V gene. Trimming cost V 6 bases and J 5 bases, with 16 bases left between them. The CDR3 coding sequence is TGTGCCAGCAGCGACTATTTGGCCGACGAGACCCAGTACTTC. As protein: CASSDYLADETQYF. The variable domain in full, with the rest retrieved from reference TRBV2 and TRBJ2-5, is EPEVTQTPSHQVTQMGQEVILRCVPISNHLYFYWYRQILGQKVEFLVSFYNNEISEKSEIFDDQFSVERPDGSNFTLKIRSTKLEDSAMYFCASSDYLADETQYFGPGTRLLVL.

This chain connects TRBV2 to TRBJ1-2; 8 bases map to TRBD1. The junction had 7 bases not matched to a gene; V was cut back by 6 bases and J by 4 bases. The CDR3 contains 14 residues. From germline, CDR1 is SNHLY and CDR2 FYNNEI. In nucleotides, the CDR3 is TGTGCCAGCAGCTCAGGGGGCCTTAGCTATGGCTACACCTTC. Amino acid sequence: CASSSGGLSYGYTF.

The chain recombines TRBV29-1 with TRBJ2-5; possibly TRBD1 for D (6 bases). This CDR3 is 13 amino acids long. V lost 0 bases, J lost 4 bases, and 9 bases lay in between. Germline V gene lookup returns CDR1 SQVTM and CDR2 ANQGSEA. The CDR3 loop is CSVEDRGGETQYF. The DNA of the CDR3 is TGCAGCGTTGAAGATAGAGGGGGAGAGACCCAGTACTTC.

The chain couples TRBV5-1 to TRBJ1-2; D is possibly TRBD1 (5 bases). Germline CDR1 and CDR2: SGHRS and YFSETQ. The V gene lost 5 bases and the J gene lost 3 bases, with 11 bases spanning the gap. The CDR3 spans 13 residues. The chain's CDR3 is CASRGGTDYGYTF. For the CDR3, the DNA is TGCGCCAGCAGGGGGGGGACTGACTATGGCTACACCTTC.

This chain's CDR3 is CASSLSNQGPQHF. CDR3 bases: TGTGCCAGCTCACTCAGTAATCAGGGGCCCCAGCATTTT. The genes are TRBV18 and TRBJ1-5, with D perhaps matching TRBD1 (5 bases). The CDR3 has 13 residues. From germline, CDR1 is KGHSH and CDR2 LQKENI. Trimming took 4 bases from V and 9 from J, leaving 13 bases between them.

The chain joins TRBV7-9 to TRBJ2-5; TRBD2 matches 11 bases. The length of the CDR3 is 16 residues. Germline CDR1 is SEHNR and CDR2 is FQNEAQ (reference sequence). J lost 5 bases, V lost 7 bases, and 12 bases had no gene match. The chain's CDR3 is CASTPSSGGPEETQYF. DNA of the CDR3: TGTGCCAGCACCCCCTCTAGCGGGGGGCCAGAGGAGACCCAGTACTTC.

This chain joins TRBV5-1 and TRBJ1-2, with D unresolved. The CDR3 consists of 10 residues. Trimming stripped 6 bases from V and 8 bases from J, with 8 bases between. Per germline, CDR1 SGHRS and CDR2 YFSETQ. CDR3: CASIPRGYTF. DNA of the CDR3: TGCGCCAGCATCCCTCGGGGCTACACCTTC. The full variable domain, with the rest looked up from reference TRBV5-1 and TRBJ1-2, is KAGVTQTPRYLIKTRGQQVTLSCSPISGHRSVSWYQQTPGQGLQFLFEYFSETQRNKGNFPGRFSGRQFSNSRSEMNVSTLELGDSALYLCASIPRGYTFGSGTRLTVV.

V and J are TRBV5-4 and TRBJ2-5, with TRBD2 matching over 9 bases. V gave up 6 bases and J gave up 2 bases; unmatched junction bases: 5. CDR3 length: 14 amino acids. Germline V gene data show CDR1 as SGHNT and CDR2 as YYREEE (reference sequence). The CDR3 DNA reads TGTGCCAGCAACCTAGCGGGATTACAAGAGACCCAGTACTTC. Translation: CASNLAGLQETQYF.